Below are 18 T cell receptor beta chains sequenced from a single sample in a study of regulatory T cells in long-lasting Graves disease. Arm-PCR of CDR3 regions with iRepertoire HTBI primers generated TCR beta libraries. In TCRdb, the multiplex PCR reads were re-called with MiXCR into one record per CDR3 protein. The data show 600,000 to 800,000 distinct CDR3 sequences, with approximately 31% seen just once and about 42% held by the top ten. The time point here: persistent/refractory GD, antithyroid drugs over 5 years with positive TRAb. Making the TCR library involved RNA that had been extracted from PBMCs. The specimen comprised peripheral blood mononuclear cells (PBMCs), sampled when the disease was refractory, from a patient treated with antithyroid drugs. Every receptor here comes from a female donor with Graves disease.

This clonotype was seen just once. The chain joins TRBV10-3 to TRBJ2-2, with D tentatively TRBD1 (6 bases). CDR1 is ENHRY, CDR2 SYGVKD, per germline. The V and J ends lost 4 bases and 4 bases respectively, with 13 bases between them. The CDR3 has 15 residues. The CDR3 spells CAISAFMTGTGELFF. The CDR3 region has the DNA TGTGCCATCAGTGCCTTTATGACAGGCACCGGGGAGCTGTTTTTT.

This chain's CDR3 is CASRRLSGNTIYF. As DNA, the CDR3 is TGTGCCAGCAGAAGACTCTCTGGAAACACCATATATTTT. The J gene is TRBJ1-3, the V gene TRBV12-3 or TRBV12-4; D ambiguous. Deletions cut 6 bases from V and 0 bases from J, with 6 bases between. CDR3 size: 13 residues.

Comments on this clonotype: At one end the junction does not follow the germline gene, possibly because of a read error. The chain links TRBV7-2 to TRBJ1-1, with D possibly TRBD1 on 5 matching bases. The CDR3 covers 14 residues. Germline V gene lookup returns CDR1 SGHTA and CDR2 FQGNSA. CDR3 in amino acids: CASSFLRVDTEALF. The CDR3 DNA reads TGTGCCAGCAGCTTTCTCAGGGTTGACACTGAAGCTCTCTTT.

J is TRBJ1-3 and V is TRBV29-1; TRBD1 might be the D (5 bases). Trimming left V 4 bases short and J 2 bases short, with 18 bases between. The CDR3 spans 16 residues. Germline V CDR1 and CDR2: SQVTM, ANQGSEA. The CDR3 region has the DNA TGCAGCGTTGGGGATGTCGGAGGGGAACCTGGAAACACCATATATTTT. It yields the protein CSVGDVGGEPGNTIYF.

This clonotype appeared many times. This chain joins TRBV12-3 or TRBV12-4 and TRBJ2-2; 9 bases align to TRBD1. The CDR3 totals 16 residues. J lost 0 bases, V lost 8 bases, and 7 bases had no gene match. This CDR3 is CASGPQGAANTGELFF. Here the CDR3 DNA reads TGTGCCAGCGGGCCACAGGGGGCAGCGAACACCGGGGAGCTGTTTTTT.

The chain's CDR3 is CASSTQRGVDHNTIYF. The CDR3 region has the DNA TGTGCCAGCAGTACCCAAAGGGGGGTAGATCACAACACCATATATTTT. This chain uses TRBV6-1 with TRBJ1-3; TRBD1 is a possible D gene (6 bases). The CDR3 covers 16 residues. Germline CDR1 and CDR2: MNHNS and SASEGT. Trimming shortened V by 5 bases and J by 7 bases, and 21 bases separated the two germline ends.

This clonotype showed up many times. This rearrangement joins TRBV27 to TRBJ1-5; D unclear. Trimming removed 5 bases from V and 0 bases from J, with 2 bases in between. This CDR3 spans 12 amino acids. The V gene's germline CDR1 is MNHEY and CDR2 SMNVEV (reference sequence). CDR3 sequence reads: CASSNSNQPQHF. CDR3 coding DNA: TGTGCCAGCAGTAATAGCAATCAGCCCCAGCATTTT.

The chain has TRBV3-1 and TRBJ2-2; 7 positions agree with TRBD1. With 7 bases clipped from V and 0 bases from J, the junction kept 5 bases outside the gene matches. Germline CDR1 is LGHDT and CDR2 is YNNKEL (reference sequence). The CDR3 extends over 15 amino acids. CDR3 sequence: CASTPGQTNTGELFF. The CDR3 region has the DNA TGTGCCAGCACCCCGGGACAGACGAACACCGGGGAGCTGTTTTTT.

CDR3 sequence: CASSEAHGAPQHF. CDR3 nucleotides: TGTGCCAGCAGTGAAGCGCATGGCGCGCCCCAGCATTTT. The V and J genes are TRBV2 and TRBJ1-5; D unresolved. Germline CDR1 reads SNHLY; CDR2 reads FYNNEI. The V end was cut by 0 bases, the J end by 9 bases, with 9 bases between. CDR3 size: 13 residues.

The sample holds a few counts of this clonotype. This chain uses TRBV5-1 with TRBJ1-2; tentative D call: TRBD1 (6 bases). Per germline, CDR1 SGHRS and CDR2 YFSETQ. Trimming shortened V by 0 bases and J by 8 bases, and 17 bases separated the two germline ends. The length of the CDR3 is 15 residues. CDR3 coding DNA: TGCGCCAGCAGCTTGGCGACTTGGACAGCCCAGGGCTACACCTTC. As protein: CASSLATWTAQGYTF.

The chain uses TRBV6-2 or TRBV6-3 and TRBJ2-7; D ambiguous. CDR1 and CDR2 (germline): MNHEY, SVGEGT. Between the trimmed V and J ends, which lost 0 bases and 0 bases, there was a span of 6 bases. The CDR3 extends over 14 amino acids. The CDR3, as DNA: TGTGCCAGCAGTTACTCGCCGGCCTCCTACGAGCAGTACTTC. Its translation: CASSYSPASYEQYF.

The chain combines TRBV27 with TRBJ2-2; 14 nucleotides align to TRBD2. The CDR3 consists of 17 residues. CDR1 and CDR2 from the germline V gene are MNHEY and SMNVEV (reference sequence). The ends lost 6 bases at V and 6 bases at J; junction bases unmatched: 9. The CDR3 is CASSPGLAGVWAGELFF. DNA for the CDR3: TGTGCCAGCAGCCCGGGACTAGCGGGAGTTTGGGCCGGGGAGCTGTTTTTT.

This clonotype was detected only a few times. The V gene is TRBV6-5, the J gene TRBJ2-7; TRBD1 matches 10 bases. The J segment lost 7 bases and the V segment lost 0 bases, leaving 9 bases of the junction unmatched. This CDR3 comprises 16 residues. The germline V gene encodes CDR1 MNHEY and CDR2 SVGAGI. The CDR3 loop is CASSYSLLTGGQEQYF. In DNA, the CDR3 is TGTGCCAGCAGTTACTCTCTCCTGACAGGGGGCCAGGAGCAGTACTTC.

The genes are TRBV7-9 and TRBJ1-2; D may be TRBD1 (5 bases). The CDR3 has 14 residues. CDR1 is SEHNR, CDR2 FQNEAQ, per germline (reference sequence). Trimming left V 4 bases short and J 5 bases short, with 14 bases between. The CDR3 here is CASSSTGLQYGYTF. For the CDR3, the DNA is TGTGCCAGCAGCTCCACGGGGCTTCAATATGGCTACACCTTC. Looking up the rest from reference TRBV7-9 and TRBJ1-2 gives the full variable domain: DTGVSQNPRHKITKRGQNVTFRCDPISEHNRLYWYRQTLGQGPEFLTYFQNEAQLEKSRLLSDRFSAERPKGSFSTLEIQRTEQGDSAMYLCASSSTGLQYGYTFGSGTRLTVV.

Here the CDR3 reads CASSERGTEYSNQPQHF. As DNA, the CDR3 is TGTGCCAGCAGTGAACGGGGGACGGAGTATAGCAATCAGCCCCAGCATTTT. The V call is TRBV6-2 or TRBV6-3, the J call TRBJ1-5; tentative D call: TRBD1 (5 bases). Trimming left V 5 bases short and J 0 bases short, with 17 bases between. Germline-derived CDR1 and CDR2 are MNHEY and SVGEGT. The CDR3 sequence is 17 residues long.

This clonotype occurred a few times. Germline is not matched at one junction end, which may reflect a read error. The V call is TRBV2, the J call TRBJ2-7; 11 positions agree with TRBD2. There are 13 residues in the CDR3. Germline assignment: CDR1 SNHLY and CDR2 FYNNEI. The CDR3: CASSDGTSGKWQF. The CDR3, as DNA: TGTGCCAGCAGTGACGGGACTAGCGGTAAATGGCAATTC.

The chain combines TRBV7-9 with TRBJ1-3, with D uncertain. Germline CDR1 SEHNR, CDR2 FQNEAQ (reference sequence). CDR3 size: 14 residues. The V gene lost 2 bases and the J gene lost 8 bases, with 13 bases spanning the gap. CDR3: CASSLLSGSDTIYF. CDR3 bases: TGTGCCAGCAGCTTACTGTCCGGGAGCGACACCATATATTTT.

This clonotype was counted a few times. The CDR3 bases are TGCGCCAGCAGCTTGGAGTCGGGGTTGAACACTGAAGCTTTCTTT. Translating gives CASSLESGLNTEAFF. The chain links TRBV5-1 to TRBJ1-1; no firm D call. CDR1 SGHRS and CDR2 YFSETQ come from the germline V gene. With 0 bases removed from V and 0 bases from J, the gap between germline ends came to 9 bases. The CDR3 has 15 amino acids.